A selection of T cell receptor beta chains follows, all from one sample in a study of blood T cell repertoires in COVID-19. Clones were sequenced by immunoSEQ multiplex PCR, and TCRdb holds only the in-frame ones, with some missing. The sample consists of 320,000 or so clones, roughly 87% of them appearing once. Sequencing used PBMCs or T cells enriched from blood (not recorded which). The receptors here all came from a woman aged 25 to 45 who had recovered from COVID-19. Both conserved end residues are part of each CDR3. The order of the fields is D gene, J gene, V gene, CDR3 protein, CDR3 DNA. A D gene is named only where the DNA matches it firmly.

NA,TRBJ2-2,TRBV10-2,CASSGGAGELFF,TGCGCCAGCAGTGGCGGGGCCGGGGAGCTGTTTTTT
TRBD1,TRBJ2-3,TRBV19,CASRPDRESRGTQYF,TGTGCCAGTAGACCAGACAGGGAGTCCCGGGGTACGCAGTATTTT
NA,TRBJ2-7,TRBV15,CATSRDRSGSYEQYF,TGTGCCACCAGCAGAGACCGGAGCGGCTCCTACGAGCAGTACTTC
NA,TRBJ2-1,TRBV15,CATSRTGSSYNEQFF,TGTGCCACCAGCAGGACGGGAAGCTCCTACAATGAGCAGTTCTTC
TRBD1,TRBJ1-4,TRBV7-9,CASSLAGTADEKLFF,TGTGCCAGCAGCTTAGCAGGGACAGCTGATGAAAAACTGTTTTTT
NA,TRBJ1-3,TRBV5-1,CASSLSGDLSGNTIYF,TGCGCCAGCAGCTTATCGGGGGACCTCTCTGGAAACACCATATATTTT
NA,TRBJ1-5,TRBV6-1,CASSEVGDQPQHF,TGTGCCAGCAGTGAAGTAGGAGATCAGCCCCAGCATTTT
TRBD1,TRBJ2-2,TRBV12-5,CASGLRTGPTGELFF,TGTGCTAGTGGTTTAAGGACAGGACCGACCGGGGAGCTGTTTTTT
NA,TRBJ1-4,TRBV28,CASSGRGLGEKLFF,TGTGCCAGCAGTGGCAGGGGCCTTGGGGAAAAACTGTTTTTT
TRBD1,TRBJ2-3,TRBV5-1,CASSFRQGRTDTQYF,TGCGCCAGCAGCTTTCGACAGGGTCGCACAGATACGCAGTATTTT
NA,TRBJ2-2,TRBV29-1,CSVSRSTGELFF,TGCAGCGTTTCCCGGAGCACCGGGGAGCTGTTTTTT
TRBD2,TRBJ2-7,TRBV15,CATSRDSSGYEQYF,TGTGCCACCAGCAGAGATTCTAGCGGCTACGAGCAGTACTTC
TRBD1,TRBJ1-6,TRBV5-1,CASSPGQGSNSPLHF,TGCGCCAGCAGCCCGGGACAGGGAAGTAATTCACCCCTCCACTTT